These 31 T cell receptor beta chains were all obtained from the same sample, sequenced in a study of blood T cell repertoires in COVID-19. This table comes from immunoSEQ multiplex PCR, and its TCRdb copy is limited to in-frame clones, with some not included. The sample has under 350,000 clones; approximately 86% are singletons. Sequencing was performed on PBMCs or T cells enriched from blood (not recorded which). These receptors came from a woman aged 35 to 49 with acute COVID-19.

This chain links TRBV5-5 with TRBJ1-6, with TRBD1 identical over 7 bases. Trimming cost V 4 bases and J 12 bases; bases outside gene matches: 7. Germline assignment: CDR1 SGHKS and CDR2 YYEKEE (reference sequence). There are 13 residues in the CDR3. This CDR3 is CASSPTGNEPLHF. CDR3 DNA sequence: TGTGCCAGCAGCCCGACAGGGAACGAACCCCTCCACTTT. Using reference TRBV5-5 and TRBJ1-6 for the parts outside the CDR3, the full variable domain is DAGVTQSPTHLIKTRGQQVTLRCSPISGHKSVSWYQQVLGQGPQFIFQYYEKEERGRGNFPDRFSARQFPNYSSELNVNALLLGDSALYLCASSPTGNEPLHFGNGTRLTVT.

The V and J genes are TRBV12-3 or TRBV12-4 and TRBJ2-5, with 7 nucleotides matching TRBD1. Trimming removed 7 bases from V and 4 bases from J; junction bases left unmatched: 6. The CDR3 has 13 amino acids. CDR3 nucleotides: TGTGCCAGCAAGACAGGGACATCAGAGACCCAGTACTTC. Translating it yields CASKTGTSETQYF.

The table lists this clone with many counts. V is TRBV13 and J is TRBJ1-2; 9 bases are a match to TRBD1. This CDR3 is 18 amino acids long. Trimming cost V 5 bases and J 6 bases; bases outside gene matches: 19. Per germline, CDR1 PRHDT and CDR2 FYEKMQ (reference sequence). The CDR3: CASSAKPGQGIKPHGYTF. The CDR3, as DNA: TGTGCCAGCAGCGCTAAGCCGGGACAGGGAATCAAGCCACATGGCTACACCTTC.

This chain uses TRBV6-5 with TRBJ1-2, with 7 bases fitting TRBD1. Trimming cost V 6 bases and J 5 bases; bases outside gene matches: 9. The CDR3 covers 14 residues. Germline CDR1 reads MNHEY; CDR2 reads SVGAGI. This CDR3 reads CASRAATGPYGYTF. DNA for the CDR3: TGTGCCAGCAGAGCCGCGACAGGGCCTTATGGCTACACCTTC.

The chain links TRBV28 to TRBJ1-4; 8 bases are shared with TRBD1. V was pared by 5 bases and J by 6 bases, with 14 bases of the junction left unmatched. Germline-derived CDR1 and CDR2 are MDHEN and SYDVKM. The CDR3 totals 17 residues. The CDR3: CASSPPRGLEVYEKLFF. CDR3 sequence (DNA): TGTGCCAGCAGTCCACCCAGGGGGCTTGAAGTCTATGAAAAACTGTTTTTT.

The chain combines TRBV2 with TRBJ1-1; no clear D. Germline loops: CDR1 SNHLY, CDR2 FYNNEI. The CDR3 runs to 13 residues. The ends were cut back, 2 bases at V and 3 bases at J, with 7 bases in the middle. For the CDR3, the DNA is TGTGCCAGCAGTGAACAGGTTGACACTGAAGCTTTCTTT. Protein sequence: CASSEQVDTEAFF.

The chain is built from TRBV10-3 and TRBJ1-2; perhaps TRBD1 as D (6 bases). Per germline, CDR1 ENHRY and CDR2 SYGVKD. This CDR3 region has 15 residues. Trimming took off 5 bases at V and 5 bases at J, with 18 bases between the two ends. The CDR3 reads CAISPTGLGGYGYTF. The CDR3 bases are TGTGCCATCAGTCCGACAGGCCTCGGGGGGTATGGCTACACCTTC.

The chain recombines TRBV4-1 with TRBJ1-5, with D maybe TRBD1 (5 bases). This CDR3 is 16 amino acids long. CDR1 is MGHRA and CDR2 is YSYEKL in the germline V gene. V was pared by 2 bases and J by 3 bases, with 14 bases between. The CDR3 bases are TGCGCCAGCAGCCAAAGTCTTACAGGTCTCAATCAGCCCCAGCATTTT. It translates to CASSQSLTGLNQPQHF.

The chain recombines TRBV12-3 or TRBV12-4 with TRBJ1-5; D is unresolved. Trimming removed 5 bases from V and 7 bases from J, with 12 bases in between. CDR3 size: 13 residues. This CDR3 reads CASSPRGLQPQHF. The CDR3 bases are TGTGCCAGCAGTCCACGGGGTTTGCAGCCCCAGCATTTT.

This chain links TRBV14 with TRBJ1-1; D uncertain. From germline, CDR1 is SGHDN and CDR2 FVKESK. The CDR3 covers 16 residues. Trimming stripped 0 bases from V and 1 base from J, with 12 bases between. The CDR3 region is CASSQDRRMGNTEAFF. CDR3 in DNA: TGTGCCAGCAGCCAAGATCGGAGGATGGGGAACACTGAAGCTTTCTTT. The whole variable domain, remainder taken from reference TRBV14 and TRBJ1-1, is EAGVTQFPSHSVIEKGQTVTLRCDPISGHDNLYWYRRVMGKEIKFLLHFVKESKQDESGMPNNRFLAERTGGTYSTLKVQPAELEDSGVYFCASSQDRRMGNTEAFFGQGTRLTVV.

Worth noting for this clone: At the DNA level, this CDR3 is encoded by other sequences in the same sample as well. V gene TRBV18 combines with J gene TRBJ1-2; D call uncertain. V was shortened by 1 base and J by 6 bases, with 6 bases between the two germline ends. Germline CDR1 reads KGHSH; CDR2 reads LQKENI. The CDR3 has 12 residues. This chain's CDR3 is CASSPRGDGYTF. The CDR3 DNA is TGTGCCAGCTCACCACGCGGAGATGGCTACACCTTC.

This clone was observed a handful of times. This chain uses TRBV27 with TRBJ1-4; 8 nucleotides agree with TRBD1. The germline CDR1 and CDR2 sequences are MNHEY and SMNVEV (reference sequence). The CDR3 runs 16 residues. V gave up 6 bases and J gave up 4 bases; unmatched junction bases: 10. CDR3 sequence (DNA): TGTGCCAGCAGCAAACCCCGGACAGGGCTTAATGAAAAACTGTTTTTT. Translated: CASSKPRTGLNEKLFF.

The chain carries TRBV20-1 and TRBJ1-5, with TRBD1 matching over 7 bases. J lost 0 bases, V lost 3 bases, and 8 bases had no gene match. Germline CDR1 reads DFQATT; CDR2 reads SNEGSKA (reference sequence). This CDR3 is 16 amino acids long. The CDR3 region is CSASRGQRYSNQPQHF. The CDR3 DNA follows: TGCAGTGCTAGTAGGGGACAGCGGTATAGCAATCAGCCCCAGCATTTT.

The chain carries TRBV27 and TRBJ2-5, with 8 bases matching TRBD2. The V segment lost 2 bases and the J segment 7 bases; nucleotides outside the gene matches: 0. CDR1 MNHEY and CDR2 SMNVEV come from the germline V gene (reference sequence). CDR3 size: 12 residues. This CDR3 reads CASSLREGTQYF. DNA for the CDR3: TGTGCCAGCAGTTTACGGGAGGGGACCCAGTACTTC.

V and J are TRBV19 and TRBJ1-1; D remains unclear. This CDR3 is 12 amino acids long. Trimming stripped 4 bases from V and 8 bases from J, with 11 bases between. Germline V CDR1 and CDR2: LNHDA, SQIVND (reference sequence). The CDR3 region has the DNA TGTGCCAGTAGTAAACGGGGTGGGGAAGCTTTCTTT. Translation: CASSKRGGEAFF. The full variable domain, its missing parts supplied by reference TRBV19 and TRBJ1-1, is DGGITQSPKYLFRKEGQNVTLSCEQNLNHDAMYWYRQDPGQGLRLIYYSQIVNDFQKGDIAEGYSVSREKKESFPLTVTSAQKNPTAFYLCASSKRGGEAFFGQGTRLTVV.

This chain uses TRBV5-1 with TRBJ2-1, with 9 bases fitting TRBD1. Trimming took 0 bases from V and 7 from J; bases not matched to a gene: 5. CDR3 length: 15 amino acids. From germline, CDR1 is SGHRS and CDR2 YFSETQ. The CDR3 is CASSLGGQGLNEQFF. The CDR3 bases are TGCGCCAGCAGCTTGGGGGGACAGGGCTTGAATGAGCAGTTCTTC. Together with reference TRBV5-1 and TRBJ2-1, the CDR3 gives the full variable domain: KAGVTQTPRYLIKTRGQQVTLSCSPISGHRSVSWYQQTPGQGLQFLFEYFSETQRNKGNFPGRFSGRQFSNSRSEMNVSTLELGDSALYLCASSLGGQGLNEQFFGPGTRLTVL.

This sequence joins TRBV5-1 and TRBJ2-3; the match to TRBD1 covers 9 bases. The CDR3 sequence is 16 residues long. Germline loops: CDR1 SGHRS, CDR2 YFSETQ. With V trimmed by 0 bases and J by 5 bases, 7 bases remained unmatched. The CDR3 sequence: CASSLGSGQGLDTQYF. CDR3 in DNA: TGCGCCAGCAGCTTGGGCTCTGGACAGGGGTTAGATACGCAGTATTTT.

Written as DNA, the CDR3 is TGTGCCACCAGTGATTTGCATGGGCCCAAAAGGACAGGAATAACAGATACGCAGTATTTT. Its translation: CATSDLHGPKRTGITDTQYF. This sequence joins TRBV24-1 and TRBJ2-3; 7 nucleotides agree with TRBD1. Germline CDR1 is KGHDR and CDR2 is SFDVKD. J lost 3 bases, V lost 0 bases, and 17 bases had no gene match. The CDR3 is 20 amino acids.

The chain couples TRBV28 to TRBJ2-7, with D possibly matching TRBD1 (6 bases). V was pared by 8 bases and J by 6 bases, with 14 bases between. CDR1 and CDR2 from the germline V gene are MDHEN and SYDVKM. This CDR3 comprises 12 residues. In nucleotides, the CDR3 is TGTGCCAGCCACAGGGTTGGGGGCGAGCAGTACTTC. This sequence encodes CASHRVGGEQYF.

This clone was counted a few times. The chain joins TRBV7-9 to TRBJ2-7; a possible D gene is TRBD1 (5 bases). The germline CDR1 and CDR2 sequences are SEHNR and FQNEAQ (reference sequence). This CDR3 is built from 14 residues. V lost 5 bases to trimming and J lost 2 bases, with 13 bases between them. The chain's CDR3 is CASSLRGIAYEQYF. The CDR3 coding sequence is TGTGCCAGCAGCCTTAGGGGAATCGCCTACGAGCAGTACTTC.

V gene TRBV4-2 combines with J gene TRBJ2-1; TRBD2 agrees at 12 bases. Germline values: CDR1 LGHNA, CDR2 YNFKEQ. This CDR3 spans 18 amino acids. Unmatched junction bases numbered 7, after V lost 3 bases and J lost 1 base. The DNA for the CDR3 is TGTGCCAGCAGCCAGAGGGGACTAGCGGGTTTTTCCTACAATGAGCAGTTCTTC. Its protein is CASSQRGLAGFSYNEQFF.

The CDR3 sequence: CASSESGGFGTQYF. The CDR3, as DNA: TGTGCCAGCAGTGAAAGCGGGGGGTTCGGGACCCAGTACTTC. V gene TRBV6-1 combines with J gene TRBJ2-5; 9 bases are shared with TRBD2. CDR1 and CDR2 from the germline V gene are MNHNS and SASEGT. This CDR3 comprises 14 residues. With V trimmed by 2 bases and J by 7 bases, 5 bases remained unmatched.

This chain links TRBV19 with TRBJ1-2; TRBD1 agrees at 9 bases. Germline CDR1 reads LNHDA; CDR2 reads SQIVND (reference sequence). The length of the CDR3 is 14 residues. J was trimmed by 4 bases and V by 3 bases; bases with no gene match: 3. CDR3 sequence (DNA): TGTGCCAGTAGTATGGGGACAGGGCCCTATGGCTACACCTTC. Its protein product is CASSMGTGPYGYTF.

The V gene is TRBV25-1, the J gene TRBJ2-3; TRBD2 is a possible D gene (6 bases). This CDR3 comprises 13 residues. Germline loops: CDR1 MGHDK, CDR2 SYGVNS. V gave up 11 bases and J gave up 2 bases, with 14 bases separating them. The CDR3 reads CASGSPLTDTQYF. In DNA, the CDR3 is TGTGCCTCCGGGAGCCCCCTCACAGATACGCAGTATTTT.

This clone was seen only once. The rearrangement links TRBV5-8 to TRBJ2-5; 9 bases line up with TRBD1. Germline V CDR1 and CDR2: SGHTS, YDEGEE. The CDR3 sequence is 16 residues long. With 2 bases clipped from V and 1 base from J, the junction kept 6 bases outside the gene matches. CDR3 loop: CASSFYGTGFQETQYF. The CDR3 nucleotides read TGTGCCAGCAGCTTTTATGGGACAGGGTTCCAAGAGACCCAGTACTTC.

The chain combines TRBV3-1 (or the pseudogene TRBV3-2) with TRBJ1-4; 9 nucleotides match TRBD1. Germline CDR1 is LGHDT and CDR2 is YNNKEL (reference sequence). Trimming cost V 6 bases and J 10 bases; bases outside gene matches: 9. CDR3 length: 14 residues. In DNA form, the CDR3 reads TGTGCCAGCAGTCTGCGACAGGGGGTAGGAAAACTGTTTTTT. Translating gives CASSLRQGVGKLFF.

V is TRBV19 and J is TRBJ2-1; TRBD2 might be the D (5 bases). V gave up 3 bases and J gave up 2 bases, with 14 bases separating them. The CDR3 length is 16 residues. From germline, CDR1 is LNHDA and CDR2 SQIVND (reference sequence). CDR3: CASSILGGLPYNEQFF. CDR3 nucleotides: TGTGCCAGTAGTATTTTAGGCGGGCTCCCCTACAATGAGCAGTTCTTC.

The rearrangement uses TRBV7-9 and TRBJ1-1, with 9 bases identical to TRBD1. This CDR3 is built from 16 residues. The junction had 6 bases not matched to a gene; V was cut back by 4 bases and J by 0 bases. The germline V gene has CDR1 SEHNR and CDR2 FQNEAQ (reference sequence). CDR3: CASSSGQGFMNTEAFF. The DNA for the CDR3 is TGTGCCAGCAGCTCAGGACAGGGGTTCATGAACACTGAAGCTTTCTTT.

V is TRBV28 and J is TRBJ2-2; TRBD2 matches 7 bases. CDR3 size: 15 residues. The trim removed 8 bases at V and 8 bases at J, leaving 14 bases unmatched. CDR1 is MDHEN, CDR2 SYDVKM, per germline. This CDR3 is CASHERGGVRGELFF. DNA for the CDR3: TGTGCCAGCCATGAGAGGGGAGGGGTGCGAGGGGAGCTGTTTTTT.

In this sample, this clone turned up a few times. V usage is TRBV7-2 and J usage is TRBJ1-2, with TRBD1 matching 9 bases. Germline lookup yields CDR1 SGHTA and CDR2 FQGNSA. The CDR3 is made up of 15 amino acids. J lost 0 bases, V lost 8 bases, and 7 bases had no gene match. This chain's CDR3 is CASSGTGTSNYGYTF. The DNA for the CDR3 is TGTGCCAGCTCCGGGACAGGGACGTCTAACTATGGCTACACCTTC.

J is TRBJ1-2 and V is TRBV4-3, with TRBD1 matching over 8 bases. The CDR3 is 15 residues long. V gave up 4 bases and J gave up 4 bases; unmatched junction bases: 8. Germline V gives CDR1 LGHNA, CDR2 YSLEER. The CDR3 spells CASSPLGQGAYGYTF. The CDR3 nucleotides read TGCGCCAGCAGCCCGTTGGGGCAGGGGGCCTATGGCTACACCTTC.